This T cell receptor beta chain is from a study of CD8+CD57+ T cells in acquired aplastic anemia. Both TCR beta VDJ combination and CDR3 sequence profiling were carried out. Genomic DNA was the template for this profiling. MiXCR, run by TCRdb on the reads, gives a single entry per CDR3 protein. The sample shows just over 450,000 distinct CDR3 sequences, around 30% of them seen only once. There are a few counts of this clonotype. The CDR3 totals 11 residues. V shed 5 bases and J shed 5 bases, with 6 bases lying between them. Germline V gene data show CDR1 as SEHNR and CDR2 as FQNEAQ (reference sequence). Flow cytometry had shown expanded CD8+CD57+ cells in the patients chosen for sequencing. There was no therapy given to any patient before the blood sampling took place.

This rearrangement joins TRBV7-9 to TRBJ2-5; D is unresolved. Sequenced sample: sorted CD4+, CD8+, or CD8+CD57+ T cells (not recorded which) from PBMCs. This clonotype originated in a human donor with aplastic anemia. The CDR3 DNA reads TGTGCCAGCAGCCCAGTGGAGACCCAGTACTTC. This gives the protein CASSPVETQYF.